This T cell receptor beta chain was captured by sequencing in a study of cytomegalovirus exposure and HLA in healthy donors. Primers included in the PCR were 60 Vbeta and 13 Jbeta primers. Sequencing used immunoSEQ multiplex PCR; TCRdb keeps in-frame clones, though not all of them. The sample holds some 140,000 clones, 65% to 75% seen once. Study-level findings and limits: Excluded: some indistinguishable V segments such as TRBV6-2 and TRBV6-3. A previous analysis found most TCR beta V segments productive roughly 90% or roughly 30% of the time. Apparent HLA restriction characterized most CMV-associated TCR beta chains in a later analysis. Researchers counted around 170 TCR beta chains as cytomegalovirus-associated.

Comment on this clone: The antigen remains unidentified.

Germline V gene data show CDR1 as SGHTA and CDR2 as FQGNSA. After removal of 1 base from V and 7 bases from J, the junction contained 7 bases not matched to a gene. The CDR3 covers 14 residues. The chain joins TRBV7-2 to TRBJ2-7; TRBD2 aligns across 7 bases. The source of this sequence is a man aged 25-45 years in good health and CMV-seronegative. Source material: PBMCs. The CDR3 is CASSLVRASGEQYF. For the CDR3, the DNA is TGTGCCAGCAGCTTAGTCAGGGCTAGCGGTGAGCAGTACTTC.